The source of this T cell receptor beta chain is a study of blood T cell repertoires in COVID-19. Germline CDR1 is ENHRY and CDR2 is SYGVKD. Trimming left V 10 bases short and J 0 bases short, with 19 bases between. This CDR3 contains 16 residues. Seattle patients were enrolled while actively infected and followed longitudinally. As originally analysed: Quantification of nucleated cells was approximated via reference gene primer amplification. Method: immunoSEQ multiplex PCR; TCRdb's copy keeps in-frame clones and lacks some. D and trimming were read from the DNA, whereas the V and J calls and clone size are those reported in that table. The repertoire holds 200,000 to 300,000 clones, with roughly four fifths as singletons.

The sample consisted of peripheral blood. The chain uses TRBV10-3 and TRBJ1-5; D unclear. This TCR came from a woman of 80 years or more with COVID-19, enrolled during active disease. This CDR3 is CATKEERGNSNQPQHF. The CDR3 DNA reads as TGTGCCACCAAGGAGGAACGTGGGAATAGCAATCAGCCCCAGCATTTT.